This T cell receptor beta chain comes out of a study of neurological immune-mediated disorders. Study-level background: Multiple sclerosis patients numbered around 34, with around 31 relapsing-remitting and 3 secondary progressive. General study points: It was the repertoires of 18 of 34 multiple sclerosis patients that phylogenetic grouping placed in one related-CDR3 cluster, which is a possible signature.

Synthesis of cDNA used 5'RACE (with 10-nucleotide random UMIs). Via MiXCR, TCRdb re-called the 5' RACE reads, giving one row per CDR3 protein. The data show roughly 62,000 distinct CDR3 sequences, 4% to 6% seen once. This clonotype was observed a handful of times. Its target is unknown. This clonotype was obtained from a woman between 45 and 65 years old with multiple sclerosis. Sample: PBMCs.

CDR3 nucleotides: TGTGCCAGCAGCTTGGGCGGGGGGACTAGCACAGATACGCAGTATTTT. This gives the protein CASSLGGGTSTDTQYF. The rearrangement uses TRBV7-6 and TRBJ2-3; 8 nucleotides match TRBD2. Germline CDR1 reads SGHVS; CDR2 reads FNYEAQ. Losses at the gene ends were 3 bases for V and 0 bases for J; bases not matched to a gene: 5. The CDR3 length is 16 residues.